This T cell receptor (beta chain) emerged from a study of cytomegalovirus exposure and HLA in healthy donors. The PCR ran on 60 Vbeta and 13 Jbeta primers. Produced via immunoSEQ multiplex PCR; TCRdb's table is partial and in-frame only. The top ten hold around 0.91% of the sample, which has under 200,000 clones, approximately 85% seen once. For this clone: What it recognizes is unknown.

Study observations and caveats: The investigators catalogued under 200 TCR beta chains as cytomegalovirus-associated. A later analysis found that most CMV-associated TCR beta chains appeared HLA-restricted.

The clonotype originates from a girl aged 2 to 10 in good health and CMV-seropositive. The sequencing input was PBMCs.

The CDR3 spells CSVGGPQVGQYF. CDR3 coding DNA: TGCAGCGTTGGGGGGCCCCAGGTCGGGCAGTACTTC. The chain is built from TRBV29-1 and TRBJ2-7, with a weak D call TRBD1 (6 bases). The ends were cut back, 4 bases at V and 9 bases at J, with 16 bases in the middle. Germline CDR1 reads SQVTM; CDR2 reads ANQGSEA. This CDR3 region has 12 residues.